These 30 T cell receptor beta chains were sequenced from one sample in a study of blood T cell repertoires in COVID-19. Some clones are missing from TCRdb's copy, which holds only in-frame ones; the method was immunoSEQ multiplex PCR. The table shows 150,000 or so clones, with around four fifths occurring only once. The sample taken for sequencing was peripheral blood. These receptors all stem from a human donor in a cohort sampled during active COVID-19.

This chain links TRBV28 with TRBJ2-1; TRBD2 agrees at 7 bases. CDR3 size: 11 residues. Trimming at V came to 7 bases and at J to 9 bases, leaving 3 bases not matched to a gene. Germline lookup yields CDR1 MDHEN and CDR2 SYDVKM. The CDR3 spells CASNGGFEQFF. CDR3 nucleotides: TGTGCCAGCAACGGGGGGTTTGAGCAGTTCTTC.

The rearrangement uses TRBV20-1 and TRBJ2-4; TRBD1 is a possible D gene (6 bases). V was trimmed by 3 bases and J by 3 bases, leaving 15 bases between them. The germline CDR1 and CDR2 sequences are DFQATT and SNEGSKA (reference sequence). The CDR3 has 15 amino acids. The DNA for the CDR3 is TGCAGTGCTAGTATCATACAGGGTGGCAAAAACATTCAGTACTTC. Its protein product is CSASIIQGGKNIQYF.

This chain connects TRBV1 to TRBJ1-2; TRBD1 is taken as the D call from the table, unchecked against the DNA. TRBV1 is an annotated pseudogene. This CDR3 spans 15 amino acids. CDR3 bases: TGCACCAGGACCCCGGGGGACAGGGGTAACTATGGCTACACCTTC. It codes for CTRTPGDRGNYGYTF.

The chain uses TRBV6-5 and TRBJ2-5; 9 bases agree with TRBD2. The CDR3 spans 15 residues. V gave up 2 bases and J gave up 4 bases; unmatched junction bases: 5. Germline V lookup: CDR1 MNHEY, CDR2 SVGAGI. CDR3 loop: CASSYLGAGGETQYF. As DNA, the CDR3 is TGTGCCAGCAGTTACCTAGGAGCGGGGGGAGAGACCCAGTACTTC.

The rearrangement joins TRBV3-1 (or the pseudogene TRBV3-2) to TRBJ2-2, with D tentatively TRBD2 (6 bases). CDR1 is LGHDT, CDR2 YNNKEL, per germline (reference sequence). The CDR3 contains 12 residues. The ends were cut back, 4 bases at V and 6 bases at J, with 6 bases in the middle. The CDR3 region has the DNA TGTGCCAGCAGCCGGGGGGCCGGGGAGCTGTTTTTT. The encoded protein is CASSRGAGELFF.

This sequence joins TRBV14 and TRBJ1-2; no definite D call. The CDR3 covers 14 residues. The germline CDR1 and CDR2 sequences are SGHDN and FVKESK. The V end was cut by 0 bases, the J end by 3 bases, with 8 bases between. The CDR3 reads CASSQDQADYGYTF. CDR3 DNA sequence: TGTGCCAGCAGCCAAGATCAGGCAGACTATGGCTACACCTTC.

The chain couples TRBV19 to TRBJ2-3; D uncertain. Trimming took off 4 bases at V and 0 bases at J, with 14 bases between the two ends. The germline V gene encodes CDR1 LNHDA and CDR2 SQIVND (reference sequence). This CDR3 is built from 16 residues. CDR3 nucleotides: TGTGCCAGTAGTAACTCGTGGGCTACTAGCACAGATACGCAGTATTTT. Its translation is CASSNSWATSTDTQYF.

This clone has only a few counts. This chain connects TRBV5-4 to TRBJ2-2; D remains ambiguous. The V gene's germline CDR1 is SGHNT and CDR2 YYREEE (reference sequence). There are 13 residues in the CDR3. V lost 6 bases, J lost 1 base, and 7 bases lay in between. The CDR3 sequence is CASKGGNTGELFF. The CDR3, as DNA: TGTGCCAGCAAAGGCGGGAACACCGGGGAGCTGTTTTTT.

The chain recombines TRBV28 with TRBJ2-7; D may be TRBD1 (5 bases). V was clipped by 6 bases and J by 3 bases, with 18 bases between them. The CDR3 covers 15 residues. From germline, CDR1 is MDHEN and CDR2 SYDVKM. In DNA form, the CDR3 reads TGTGCCAGCAGGTCAGGTATAGGGGCCTACTACGAGCAGTACTTC. As protein: CASRSGIGAYYEQYF.

The rearrangement uses TRBV2 and TRBJ2-5; the match to TRBD2 covers 10 bases. V lost 5 bases, J lost 0 bases, and 0 bases stayed unmatched. Germline CDR1 and CDR2: SNHLY and FYNNEI. This CDR3 spans 14 amino acids. In DNA form, the CDR3 reads TGTGCCAGCAGTAGCGGGGGGGACCAAGAGACCCAGTACTTC. Amino acids: CASSSGGDQETQYF.

This clone appeared once. This chain connects TRBV28 to TRBJ1-6; D is unclear. This CDR3 spans 15 amino acids. CDR1 and CDR2 from the germline V gene are MDHEN and SYDVKM. V was clipped by 7 bases and J by 0 bases, with 10 bases between them. CDR3: CASIKDSSYNSPLHF. The DNA of the CDR3 is TGTGCCAGCATTAAAGATAGCTCCTATAATTCACCCCTCCACTTT.

The chain recombines TRBV9 with TRBJ2-2; 10 nucleotides line up with TRBD2. V shed 1 base and J 2 bases; nucleotides not matched to a gene: 5. CDR1 is SGDLS, CDR2 YYNGEE, per germline. The CDR3 sequence is 17 residues long. In DNA form, the CDR3 reads TGTGCCAGCAGCGTAAATTTAGCGGGGGGAAACACCGGGGAGCTGTTTTTT. Translation: CASSVNLAGGNTGELFF.

V is TRBV3-1 (or the pseudogene TRBV3-2) and J is TRBJ2-1; 8 bases align to TRBD1. The CDR3 is made up of 14 amino acids. The germline V gene has CDR1 LGHDT and CDR2 YNNKEL (reference sequence). Trimming at V came to 5 bases and at J to 9 bases, leaving 9 bases not matched to a gene. Written as DNA, the CDR3 is TGTGCCAGCAGCTTCAGCACAGGGGGTATTGAGCAGTTCTTC. This encodes CASSFSTGGIEQFF.

The rearrangement links TRBV6-1 to TRBJ1-1; 7 bases line up with TRBD1. The CDR3 consists of 14 residues. After removal of 2 bases from V and 5 bases from J, the junction contained 5 bases not matched to a gene. Germline CDR1 and CDR2: MNHNS and SASEGT. DNA of the CDR3: TGTGCCAGCAGTGAAAACAGGGGTCGGACTGAAGCTTTCTTT. This encodes CASSENRGRTEAFF.

The CDR3 DNA follows: TGTGCCAGCAGGGGACAGGGTCGAAGGGCAGATACGCAGTATTTT. It is translated as CASRGQGRRADTQYF. This chain joins TRBV28 and TRBJ2-3; 9 bases map to TRBD1. With V trimmed by 6 bases and J by 4 bases, 8 bases remained unmatched. In germline, CDR1 is MDHEN, CDR2 SYDVKM. CDR3 length: 15 amino acids.

The chain couples TRBV19 to TRBJ1-5, with a weak D call TRBD1 (6 bases). The ends were cut back, 3 bases at V and 7 bases at J, with 10 bases in the middle. Germline CDR1 reads LNHDA; CDR2 reads SQIVND (reference sequence). The CDR3 length is 13 residues. The CDR3 spells CASSIAGEQPQHF. CDR3 DNA: TGTGCCAGTAGTATCGCAGGGGAACAGCCCCAGCATTTT.

This clone was counted only a few times. The CDR3 is CASSSRTGDNEKLFF. The CDR3, as DNA: TGTGCCAGCAGCTCCCGGACAGGGGATAATGAAAAACTGTTTTTT. The rearrangement joins TRBV11-2 to TRBJ1-4; 9 bases are a match to TRBD1. CDR3 length: 15 amino acids. Trimming took 4 bases from V and 4 from J; bases not matched to a gene: 4. The germline V gene encodes CDR1 SGHAT and CDR2 FQNNGV.

The rearrangement uses TRBV5-1 and TRBJ1-4; D gene unclear. V was trimmed by 0 bases and J by 2 bases, leaving 5 bases between them. This CDR3 contains 14 residues. Germline V gives CDR1 SGHRS, CDR2 YFSETQ. CDR3 nucleotide sequence: TGCGCCAGCAGCTTGGGGGCTACTAATGAAAAACTGTTTTTT. Protein sequence: CASSLGATNEKLFF. The whole variable domain, remainder taken from reference TRBV5-1 and TRBJ1-4, is KAGVTQTPRYLIKTRGQQVTLSCSPISGHRSVSWYQQTPGQGLQFLFEYFSETQRNKGNFPGRFSGRQFSNSRSEMNVSTLELGDSALYLCASSLGATNEKLFFGSGTQLSVL.

The rearrangement uses TRBV5-6 and TRBJ1-2, with D maybe TRBD1 (6 bases). CDR1 and CDR2 (germline): SGHDT, YYEEEE. The length of the CDR3 is 14 residues. Trimming removed 5 bases at V and 6 bases at J, with 17 bases between. CDR3 sequence: CASRLPGAPDGYTF. CDR3 DNA sequence: TGTGCCAGCAGGTTACCAGGGGCCCCCGATGGCTACACCTTC.

A single count supports this clone. The chain combines TRBV29-1 with TRBJ2-5, with a weak D call TRBD2 (6 bases). This CDR3 comprises 12 residues. Trimming left V 3 bases short and J 5 bases short, with 10 bases between. Germline V gene lookup returns CDR1 SQVTM and CDR2 ANQGSEA. The CDR3 is CSVDGGSETQYF. Here the CDR3 DNA reads TGCAGCGTTGACGGGGGATCGGAGACCCAGTACTTC.

The V and J genes are TRBV7-8 and TRBJ1-4; D perhaps matches TRBD1 (6 bases). CDR3 length: 15 residues. Trimming cost V 6 bases and J 5 bases, with 16 bases left between them. Germline V gives CDR1 SGHVS, CDR2 FQNEAQ. As DNA, the CDR3 is TGTGCCAGCAGTTTTCTCGGGACAAAGAATGAAAAACTGTTTTTT. Translating gives CASSFLGTKNEKLFF.

This sequence joins TRBV5-6 and TRBJ2-1; 9 bases fit TRBD1. The V and J ends lost 4 bases and 7 bases, in that order; junction bases with no gene match: 6. Germline V lookup: CDR1 SGHDT, CDR2 YYEEEE. This CDR3 comprises 14 residues. CDR3 coding DNA: TGTGCCAGCAGCGAGGGGACAGGGCTAAATGAGCAGTTCTTC. Protein product: CASSEGTGLNEQFF.

This clone showed up just once. The J gene is TRBJ1-4, the V gene TRBV11-3; no clear D. The length of the CDR3 is 13 residues. CDR1 and CDR2 (germline): SGHNT, YENEEA. Trimming removed 1 base at V and 5 bases at J, with 5 bases between. DNA of the CDR3: TGTGCCAGCAGCTTAGCTGTAAATGAAAAACTGTTTTTT. Encoded protein: CASSLAVNEKLFF.

This clone was recorded a few times. The V call is TRBV3-1 (or the pseudogene TRBV3-2), the J call TRBJ1-5, with D maybe TRBD1 (6 bases). V was trimmed by 1 base and J by 3 bases, leaving 10 bases between them. This CDR3 comprises 15 residues. CDR1 is LGHDT and CDR2 is YNNKEL in the germline V gene (reference sequence). The CDR3: CASSQAGQPNQPQHF. As DNA, the CDR3 is TGTGCCAGCAGCCAAGCTGGACAGCCCAATCAGCCCCAGCATTTT.

The V and J genes are TRBV7-2 and TRBJ1-2, with 8 nucleotides matching TRBD1. The germline gives CDR1 SGHTA, CDR2 FQGNSA. Unmatched junction bases numbered 6, after V lost 1 base and J lost 5 bases. The CDR3 runs 15 residues. This chain's CDR3 is CASSLGWDRFYGYTF. DNA for the CDR3: TGTGCCAGCAGCTTAGGGTGGGACAGGTTTTATGGCTACACCTTC.

In its sample, this clone was seen a few times. The V and J genes are TRBV15 and TRBJ2-5; the D is unclear. V dropped 3 bases and J dropped 3 bases, with 11 bases sitting between them. Germline values: CDR1 LNHNV, CDR2 YYDKDF (reference sequence). The CDR3 runs to 14 residues. The CDR3 protein is CATSSFPSKETQYF. CDR3 in DNA: TGTGCCACCAGCAGCTTTCCTAGTAAAGAGACCCAGTACTTC.

The chain combines TRBV7-3 with TRBJ2-2; TRBD2 matches at 10 bases. The V and J ends lost 2 bases and 6 bases, in that order; junction bases with no gene match: 0. Looked up from germline, CDR1 is SGHTA and CDR2 is FQGTGA. This CDR3 has 14 residues. CDR3 DNA sequence: TGTGCCAGCAGCTTAGGACTAGCGGCCGGGGAGCTGTTTTTT. Translation gives CASSLGLAAGELFF.

This rearrangement joins TRBV4-1 to TRBJ2-3, with TRBD1 identical over 8 bases. V trimming: 3 bases; J trimming: 3 bases; junction bases outside the gene matches: 5. Germline V lookup: CDR1 MGHRA, CDR2 YSYEKL. The CDR3 is made up of 15 amino acids. The CDR3 sequence: CASSQDRDRTDTQYF. CDR3 coding DNA: TGCGCCAGCAGCCAGGACAGGGACCGGACAGATACGCAGTATTTT.

Remarks on this clone: This CDR3 is also generated by other DNA sequences in the sample. J is TRBJ1-6 and V is TRBV6-6; 9 bases agree with TRBD1. Germline CDR1 MNHNY, CDR2 SVGAGI (reference sequence). V trimming: 0 bases; J trimming: 7 bases; junction bases outside the gene matches: 1. CDR3 length: 15 amino acids. CDR3 DNA: TGTGCCAGCAGTTACTCGGGACAGGGAAATTCACCCCTCCACTTT. This codes for CASSYSGQGNSPLHF.

The chain is built from TRBV3-1 (or the pseudogene TRBV3-2) and TRBJ1-2; 7 bases are a match to TRBD1. V trimming: 5 bases; J trimming: 8 bases; junction bases outside the gene matches: 14. The CDR3 contains 15 residues. The germline CDR1 and CDR2 sequences are LGHDT and YNNKEL (reference sequence). For the CDR3, the DNA is TGTGCCAGCAGCTCATCGGGAACAGGGGTTGGCGGCTACACCTTC. It codes for CASSSSGTGVGGYTF.